The 11 T cell receptor beta chains given below trace back to one sample, sequenced in a study of blood T cell repertoires in COVID-19. Generated by immunoSEQ multiplex PCR, the TCRdb table keeps only in-frame clones and is missing some. The sample yields tens of thousands of clones, 70% to 80% seen once. The material sequenced was peripheral blood. These receptors originate from a human donor in a cohort sampled during active COVID-19.

This clone is a singleton in its sample. This chain links TRBV30 with TRBJ2-7; TRBD2 matches 10 bases. V trimming: 1 base; J trimming: 8 bases; junction bases outside the gene matches: 5. Germline lookup yields CDR1 GTSNPN and CDR2 SVGIG (reference sequence). The CDR3 consists of 13 residues. The CDR3 region has the DNA TGTGCCTGGAGTGGAGCGGGAGGGGCCAAGCAGTACTTC. Residues: CAWSGAGGAKQYF.

This clone was seen a few times. V and J are TRBV7-9 and TRBJ2-7; 14 bases fit TRBD2. Germline V gene data show CDR1 as SEHNR and CDR2 as FQNEAQ (reference sequence). This CDR3 has 14 amino acids. Losses at the gene ends were 5 bases for V and 7 bases for J; bases not matched to a gene: 4. Here the CDR3 reads CASSPGLAGEEQYF. The CDR3 nucleotides are TGTGCCAGCAGCCCGGGACTAGCGGGAGAGGAGCAGTACTTC.

V is TRBV11-2 and J is TRBJ2-5, with a tentative D call TRBD2 (5 bases). V gave up 4 bases and J gave up 6 bases, with 21 bases separating them. Germline CDR1 is SGHAT and CDR2 is FQNNGV. The CDR3 consists of 16 residues. As DNA, the CDR3 is TGTGCCAGCAGCTCCGGCGGACTCCAATACCGCCAGACCCAGTACTTC. It translates to CASSSGGLQYRQTQYF.

V usage is TRBV23-1 and J usage is TRBJ2-3; 10 nucleotides match TRBD2. TRBV23-1 is sorted into the ORF group, with uncertain function. CDR3 length equals 19 residues. J lost 3 bases, V lost 0 bases, and 12 bases had no gene match. The CDR3 spells CASSQSRSGRAYMTDTQYF. CDR3 nucleotides: TGCGCCAGCAGTCAATCGCGGAGCGGGAGGGCCTATATGACAGATACGCAGTATTTT.

The chain joins TRBV4-1 to TRBJ2-7, with D hard to call. The CDR3 length is 15 residues. CDR1 is MGHRA, CDR2 YSYEKL, per germline. Trimming cost V 7 bases and J 2 bases, with 18 bases left between them. The CDR3 bases are TGCGCCAGCACCTATGGTCCAGGCGATACCTACGAGCAGTACTTC. Protein: CASTYGPGDTYEQYF.

This chain joins TRBV28 and TRBJ1-5; the D gene is possibly TRBD1 (5 bases). From germline, CDR1 is MDHEN and CDR2 SYDVKM. V was cut by 7 bases and J by 7 bases, with 20 bases left in between. The CDR3 consists of 15 residues. CDR3 residues: CASTRPGPAGQPQHF. CDR3 bases: TGTGCCAGCACACGACCGGGACCCGCGGGGCAGCCCCAGCATTTT.

The chain uses TRBV7-9 and TRBJ2-7; 8 bases match TRBD1. Germline loops: CDR1 SEHNR, CDR2 FQNEAQ (reference sequence). The trim removed 5 bases at V and 3 bases at J, leaving 9 bases unmatched. This CDR3 is 15 amino acids long. In DNA, the CDR3 is TGTGCCAGCAGCCCCCTGGGACAGGCCTTCTACGAGCAGTACTTC. Its translation is CASSPLGQAFYEQYF.

The chain is built from TRBV28 and TRBJ2-7; 8 bases are shared with TRBD2. Trimming at V came to 5 bases and at J to 6 bases, leaving 12 bases not matched to a gene. Germline V CDR1 and CDR2: MDHEN, SYDVKM. This CDR3 region has 15 residues. CDR3 coding DNA: TGTGCCAGCAGTCCCGGGACTAGTGGGGACGGCGAGCAGTACTTC. It yields the protein CASSPGTSGDGEQYF.

This clone came up a few times. The genes are TRBV2 and TRBJ2-5; 8 bases map to TRBD1. The CDR3 sequence is 15 residues long. Per the germline V gene, CDR1 is SNHLY and CDR2 is FYNNEI. The V segment lost 6 bases and the J segment 1 base; nucleotides outside the gene matches: 7. CDR3 nucleotide sequence: TGTGCCAGCAGAAAATCCGACAGGGGCCAAGAGACCCAGTACTTC. Amino acids: CASRKSDRGQETQYF.

Turning to this clone: Germline is not matched at one junction end, which may reflect a read error. Additional DNA sequences in this sample encode the identical CDR3. The chain uses TRBV5-4 and TRBJ2-7, with 7 positions matching TRBD2. This CDR3 contains 18 residues. Germline assignment: CDR1 SGHNT and CDR2 YYREEE (reference sequence). The CDR3 loop reads CASSSNLVGSGPLYEQYF. The CDR3 nucleotides are TGTGCCAGCAGCTCAAACTTGGTAGGTAGCGGGCCTCTCTACGAGCAGTACTTT.

The chain couples TRBV11-2 to TRBJ2-5, with TRBD2 identical over 7 bases. The CDR3 runs to 14 residues. The germline V gene encodes CDR1 SGHAT and CDR2 FQNNGV. The V segment lost 8 bases and the J segment 2 bases; nucleotides outside the gene matches: 8. CDR3 loop: CASLASGYQETQYF. The CDR3 coding sequence is TGTGCCAGCTTAGCTAGCGGCTATCAAGAGACCCAGTACTTC.